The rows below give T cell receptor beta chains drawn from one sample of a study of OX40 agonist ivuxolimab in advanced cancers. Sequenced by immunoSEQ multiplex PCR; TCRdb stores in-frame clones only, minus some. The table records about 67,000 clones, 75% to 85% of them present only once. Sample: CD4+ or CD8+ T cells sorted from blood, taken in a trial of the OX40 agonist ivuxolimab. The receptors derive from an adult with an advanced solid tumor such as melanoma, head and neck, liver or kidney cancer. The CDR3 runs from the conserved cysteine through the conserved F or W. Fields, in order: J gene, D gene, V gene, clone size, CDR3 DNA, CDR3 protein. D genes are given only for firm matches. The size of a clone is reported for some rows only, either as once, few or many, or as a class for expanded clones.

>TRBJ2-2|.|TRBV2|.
TGTGCCAGCAGAACGAACTCGGGCGGGGAGCTGTTTTTT
CASRTNSGGELFF
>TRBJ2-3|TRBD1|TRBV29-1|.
TGCAGCGTTGAGCGGCCAGACAGGGTCGCAGATACGCAGTATTTT
CSVERPDRVADTQYF
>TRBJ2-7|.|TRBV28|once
TGTGCCAGCAATCAGGCGGCAGCTTCCTACGAGCAGTACTTC
CASNQAAASYEQYF
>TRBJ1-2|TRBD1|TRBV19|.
TGTGCCAGTAGTTGGACAGGGGAGGGCGGCTACACCTTC
CASSWTGEGGYTF
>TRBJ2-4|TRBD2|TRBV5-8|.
TGTGCCAGCAGCCCCAGCGGGAGGGGAAGGGGGTACTTC
CASSPSGRGRGYF
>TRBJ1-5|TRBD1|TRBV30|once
TGTGCCTACGACAGGGGGAACAATCAGCCCCAGCATTTT
CAYDRGNNQPQHF
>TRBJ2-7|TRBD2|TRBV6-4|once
TGTGCCAGCAGTACCGAAACGGGAGGCGAGCAGTACTTC
CASSTETGGEQYF
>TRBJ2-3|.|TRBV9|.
TGTGCCAGCAGCGTAGCTCGAAACACAGATACGCAGTATTTT
CASSVARNTDTQYF
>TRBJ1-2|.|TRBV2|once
TGTGCCAGCAGTGAGTGGCGGGGCATTAACTATGGCTACACCTTC
CASSEWRGINYGYTF
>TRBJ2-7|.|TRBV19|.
TGTGCCAGTAGTATGGCAGGCACCTACGAGCAGTACTTC
CASSMAGTYEQYF
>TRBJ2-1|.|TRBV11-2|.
TGTGCCAGCAGCCGGACTCGTAGCTCCTACAATGAGCAGTTCTTC
CASSRTRSSYNEQFF
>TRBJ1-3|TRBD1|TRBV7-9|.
TGTGCCAGCATTAAAGAGGGGGCACTCTCTGGAAACACCATATATTTT
CASIKEGALSGNTIYF
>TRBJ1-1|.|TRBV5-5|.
TGTGCCAGCAGCTTGGAGTCAACCCGACTTGAAGCTTTCTTT
CASSLESTRLEAFF
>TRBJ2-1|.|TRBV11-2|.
TGTGCCAGCAGCTTAATGGTAACAGCCACCTACAATGAGCAGTTCTTC
CASSLMVTATYNEQFF
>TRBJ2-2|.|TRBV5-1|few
TGCGCCAGCAGCTTTCTCGACCAGATCACCGGGGAGCTGTTTTTT
CASSFLDQITGELFF
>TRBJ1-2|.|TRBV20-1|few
TGCAGTGCTAGAGATCTCTATGGCTACACCTTC
CSARDLYGYTF
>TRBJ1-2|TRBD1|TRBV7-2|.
TGTGCCAGCAGCGTGGGGACAGGGGGCGCTTTCTACACCTTC
CASSVGTGGAFYTF
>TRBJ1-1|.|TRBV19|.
TGTGCCAGTAGTATAGTGGGGGGGCAGACTGAAGCTTTCTTT
CASSIVGGQTEAFF
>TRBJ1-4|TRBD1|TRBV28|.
TGTGCCAGCAGTTTCGCGACAGGGGGAGAAAAACTGTTTTTT
CASSFATGGEKLFF
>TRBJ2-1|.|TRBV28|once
TGTGCCAGCAGACCCGACATCTACAATGAGCAGTTCTTC
CASRPDIYNEQFF
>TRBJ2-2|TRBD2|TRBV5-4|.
TGTGCCAGCAGCCGAGGACTAGCGGGAAAGAACACCGGGGAGCTGTTTTTT
CASSRGLAGKNTGELFF
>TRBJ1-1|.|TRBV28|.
TGTGCCAGCAGTGGTCTTAACACTGAAGCTTTCTTT
CASSGLNTEAFF
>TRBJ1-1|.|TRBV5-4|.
TGTGCCAGCAGCACCTCAGGGAACACTGAAGCTTTCTTT
CASSTSGNTEAFF
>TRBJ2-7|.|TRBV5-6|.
TGTGCCAGCAGCCCAGACAGGACCCAAACGGGGGAGCAGTACTTC
CASSPDRTQTGEQYF
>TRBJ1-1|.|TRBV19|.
TGTGCCAGTAGTAACAGGAACACTGAAGCTTTCTTT
CASSNRNTEAFF
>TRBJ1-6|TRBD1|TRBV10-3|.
TGTGCCATCAACGACAGGGGTTATTCACCCCTCCACTTT
CAINDRGYSPLHF
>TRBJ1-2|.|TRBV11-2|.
TGTGCCAGCAGCTTAGATTTGGTAAATCAGGGAATAGGCTACACCTTC
CASSLDLVNQGIGYTF
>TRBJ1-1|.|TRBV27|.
TGTGCCAGCAGTTTGGACAGATTCACTGAAGCTTTCTTT
CASSLDRFTEAFF
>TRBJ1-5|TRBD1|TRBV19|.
TGTGCCAGTCGGGACAGGGACAATCAGCCCCAGCATTTT
CASRDRDNQPQHF
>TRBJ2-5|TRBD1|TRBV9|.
TGTGCCAGCAGCGTAGATACAGGGGGAGAGACCCAGTACTTC
CASSVDTGGETQYF
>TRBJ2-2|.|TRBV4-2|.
TGTGCCAGCAGTGGGACAACAGTGGAGGAGCTGTTTTTT
CASSGTTVEELFF
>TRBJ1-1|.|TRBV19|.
TGTGCCAGTAGTATGGAAACAGAGAACACTGAAGCTTTCTTT
CASSMETENTEAFF
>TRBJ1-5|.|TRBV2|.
TGTGCCAGCAGTGAAGGTGGGAATAATCAGCCCCAGCATTTT
CASSEGGNNQPQHF
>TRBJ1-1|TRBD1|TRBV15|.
TGTGCCACCAGCAGAGAACGGGGACAGGGGATCACTGAAGCTTTCTTT
CATSRERGQGITEAFF
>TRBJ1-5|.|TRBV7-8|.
TGTGCCAGCAGCGCGGGGGGGGTAAGGGTATATAGCAATCAGCCCCAGCATTTT
CASSAGGVRVYSNQPQHF
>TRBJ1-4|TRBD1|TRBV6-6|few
TGTGCCAGCAGGGACGGGACAGGGGAAAATGAAAAACTGTTTTTT
CASRDGTGENEKLFF
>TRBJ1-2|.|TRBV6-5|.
TGTGCCAGCAGCCCATCAGGCCAGGGCTACACCTTC
CASSPSGQGYTF
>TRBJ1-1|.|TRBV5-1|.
TGCGCCAGCAGCACTTCCCCCGACAGGCCCGAAGCTTTCTTT
CASSTSPDRPEAFF
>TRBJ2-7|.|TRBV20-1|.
TGCAGTGCTAGACCTGGCTACGAGCAGTACTTC
CSARPGYEQYF
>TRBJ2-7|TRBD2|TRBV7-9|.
TGTGCCAGCAGCCTAAGTACTAGCGGCTCCTACGAGCAGTACTTC
CASSLSTSGSYEQYF
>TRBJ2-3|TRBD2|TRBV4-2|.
TGTGCCAGCAGCCCCTTAGCGGGGGGGCGCGGCACAGATACGCAGTATTTT
CASSPLAGGRGTDTQYF
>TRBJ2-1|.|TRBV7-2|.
TGTGCCAGCAGCTCGGGGGGGACAGGGTTTCGCGGTGAGCAGTTCTTC
CASSSGGTGFRGEQFF
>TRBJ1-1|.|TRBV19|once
TGTGCCAGTAGTAGCGGGTTTAGGTACACTGAAGCTTTCTTT
CASSSGFRYTEAFF
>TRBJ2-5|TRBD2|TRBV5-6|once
TGTGCCAGCAGCTTTACTAGCGGGGCCATCCAAGAGACCCAGTACTTC
CASSFTSGAIQETQYF
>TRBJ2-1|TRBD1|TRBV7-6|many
TGTGCCAGCAGCTTAGACAGGGGGAAAAGCTCCTACAATGAGCAGTTCTTC
CASSLDRGKSSYNEQFF
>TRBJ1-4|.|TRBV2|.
TGTGCCAGTAAAGCAGGGATTAATGAAAGACTGTTTTTT
CASKAGINERLFF
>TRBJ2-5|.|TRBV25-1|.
TGTGCCAGCAGTGTCATCCAAGAGACCCAGTACTTC
CASSVIQETQYF
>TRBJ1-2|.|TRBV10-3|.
TGTGCCATCAGGGATACTTTGGTCTACACCTTC
CAIRDTLVYTF
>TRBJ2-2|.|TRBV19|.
TGTGCCAGTAGTGCTGGACCGGGACCAAAGAGCCGTAGCGGGGAGCTGTTTTTT
CASSAGPGPKSRSGELFF
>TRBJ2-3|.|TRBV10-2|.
TGCGCCAGCAGTGAGTCCTCAGATACGCAGTATTTT
CASSESSDTQYF
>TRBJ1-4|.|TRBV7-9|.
TGTGCCAGCAGCCCGGTCCAGAATGAAAAACTGTTTTTT
CASSPVQNEKLFF
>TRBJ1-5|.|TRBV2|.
TGTGCCAGCCGGAGGGGATCTGGTCAGCCCCAGCATTTT
CASRRGSGQPQHF
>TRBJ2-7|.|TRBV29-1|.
TGCAGCGTTGGTAGGGGTTCCAGAAGAATAGAGCAGTACTTC
CSVGRGSRRIEQYF